This section outlines one T cell receptor (beta chain) sequence together with its context. Original handling: Reference gene primer amplification yielded estimated nucleated cell counts. Method: immunoSEQ multiplex PCR; TCRdb's copy keeps in-frame clones and lacks some. Clone size and V and J calls were adopted from that table, with D and trimming inferred from the DNA. The table lists 260,000 or so clones, 80% to 90% of them singletons. This sample was taken from a study of blood T cell repertoires in COVID-19. Study summary: Spain, Italy and the United States supplied samples that represented acute and convalescent COVID-19. Sources were T cells, B-cell-depleted T cells, or PBMCs; the material itself was cDNA or gDNA.

The receptor was derived from a woman aged 25 to 39 with acute COVID-19. Sequencing was carried out using PBMCs or T cells enriched from blood (not recorded which).

CDR3 nucleotide sequence: TGTGCCAGCAGCGGCGCGGGGGGGCGTTATGAGCAGTTCTTC. It codes for CASSGAGGRYEQFF. The V and J genes are TRBV7-2 and TRBJ2-1, with 9 positions matching TRBD2. Germline-derived CDR1 and CDR2 are SGHTA and FQGNSA. CDR3 length equals 14 residues. With 5 bases clipped from V and 8 bases from J, the junction kept 7 bases outside the gene matches.